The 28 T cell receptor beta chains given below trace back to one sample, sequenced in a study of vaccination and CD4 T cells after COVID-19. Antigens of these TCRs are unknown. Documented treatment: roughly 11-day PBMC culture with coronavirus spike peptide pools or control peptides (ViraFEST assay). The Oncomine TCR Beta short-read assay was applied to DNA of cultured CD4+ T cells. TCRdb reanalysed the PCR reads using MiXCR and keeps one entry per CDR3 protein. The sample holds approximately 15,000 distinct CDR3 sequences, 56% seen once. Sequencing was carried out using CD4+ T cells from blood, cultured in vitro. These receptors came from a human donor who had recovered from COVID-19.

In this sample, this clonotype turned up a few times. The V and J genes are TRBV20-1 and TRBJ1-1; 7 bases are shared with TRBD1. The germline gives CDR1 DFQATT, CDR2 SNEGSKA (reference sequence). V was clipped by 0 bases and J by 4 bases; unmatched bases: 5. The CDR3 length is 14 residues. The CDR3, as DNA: TGCAGTGCTAGAGATAACAGGGGTATCACTGAAGCTTTCTTT. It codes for CSARDNRGITEAFF.

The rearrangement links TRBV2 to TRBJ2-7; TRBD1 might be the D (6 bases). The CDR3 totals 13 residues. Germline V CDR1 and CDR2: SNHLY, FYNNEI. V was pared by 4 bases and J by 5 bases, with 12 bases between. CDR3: CASSGAGVDEQYF. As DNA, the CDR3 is TGTGCCAGCAGTGGTGCAGGGGTCGACGAGCAGTACTTC.

The CDR3 region is CASSMVLAGYKFF. The CDR3, as DNA: TGTGCCAGTAGTATGGTCCTAGCGGGATATAAGTTCTTC. V usage is TRBV19 and J usage is TRBJ2-1; 9 bases map to TRBD2. V was clipped by 3 bases and J by 14 bases; unmatched bases: 8. CDR3 length: 13 amino acids. CDR1 LNHDA and CDR2 SQIVND come from the germline V gene (reference sequence).

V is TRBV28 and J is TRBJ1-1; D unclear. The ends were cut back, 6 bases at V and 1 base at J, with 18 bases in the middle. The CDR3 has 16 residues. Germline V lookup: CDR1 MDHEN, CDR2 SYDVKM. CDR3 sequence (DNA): TGTGCCAGCAGGCCAAGCGACGGACGGGAGAACACTGAAGCTTTCTTT. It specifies CASRPSDGRENTEAFF.

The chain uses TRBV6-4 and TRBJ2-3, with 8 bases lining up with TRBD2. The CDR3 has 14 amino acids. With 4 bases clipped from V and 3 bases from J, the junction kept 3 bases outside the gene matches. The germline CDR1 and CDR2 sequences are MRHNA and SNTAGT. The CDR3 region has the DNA TGTGCCAGCAGTGCGGGAGGGGAGACAGATACGCAGTATTTT. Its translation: CASSAGGETDTQYF.

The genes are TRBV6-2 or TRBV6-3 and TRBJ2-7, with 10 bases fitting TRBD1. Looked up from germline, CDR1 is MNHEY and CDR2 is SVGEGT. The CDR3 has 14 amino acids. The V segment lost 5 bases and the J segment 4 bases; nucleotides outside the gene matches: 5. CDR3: CASSVDRGLYEQYF. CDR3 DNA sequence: TGTGCCAGCAGTGTTGACAGGGGGCTGTACGAGCAGTACTTC.

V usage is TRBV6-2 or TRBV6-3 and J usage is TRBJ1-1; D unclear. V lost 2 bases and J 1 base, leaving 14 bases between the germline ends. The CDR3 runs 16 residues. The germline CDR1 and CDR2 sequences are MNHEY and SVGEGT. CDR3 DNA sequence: TGTGCCAGCAGTTACCCCTCCCTGTCGGAGAACACTGAAGCTTTCTTT. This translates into CASSYPSLSENTEAFF.

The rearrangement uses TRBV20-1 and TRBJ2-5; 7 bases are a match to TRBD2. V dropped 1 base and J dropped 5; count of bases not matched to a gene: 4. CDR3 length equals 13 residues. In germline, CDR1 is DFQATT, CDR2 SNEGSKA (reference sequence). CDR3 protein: CSARVGGTETQYF. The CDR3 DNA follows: TGCAGTGCTAGAGTGGGGGGGACGGAGACCCAGTACTTC.

The chain's CDR3 is CASSIGTSEETQYF. The CDR3 DNA follows: TGTGCCAGTAGTATTGGGACTAGCGAAGAGACCCAGTACTTC. This sequence joins TRBV19 and TRBJ2-5; 10 bases fit TRBD2. Germline trimming cut 3 bases from V and 3 bases from J; bases unmatched to any gene: 1. Germline-derived CDR1 and CDR2 are LNHDA and SQIVND (reference sequence). This CDR3 contains 14 residues.

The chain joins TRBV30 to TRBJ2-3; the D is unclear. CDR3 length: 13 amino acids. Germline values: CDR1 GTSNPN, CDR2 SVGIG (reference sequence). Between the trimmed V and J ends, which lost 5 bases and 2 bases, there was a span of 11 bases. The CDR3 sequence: CAWESKATDTQYF. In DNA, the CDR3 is TGTGCCTGGGAGTCGAAGGCCACAGATACGCAGTATTTT.

This CDR3 reads CASSSSGRTYNEQFF. The CDR3 DNA reads TGTGCCAGCAGCTCTAGCGGGAGAACCTACAATGAGCAGTTCTTC. The chain links TRBV11-1 to TRBJ2-1; TRBD2 matches 10 bases. Germline V gene data show CDR1 as SGHAT and CDR2 as FQDESV (reference sequence). The CDR3 sequence is 15 residues long. Trimming removed 4 bases from V and 2 bases from J; junction bases left unmatched: 2.

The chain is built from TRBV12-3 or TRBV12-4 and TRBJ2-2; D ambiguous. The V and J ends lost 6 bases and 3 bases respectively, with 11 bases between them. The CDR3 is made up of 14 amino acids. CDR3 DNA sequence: TGTGCCAGCAGAGACTTCTCCTACACCGGGGAGCTGTTTTTT. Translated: CASRDFSYTGELFF.

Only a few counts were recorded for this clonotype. The CDR3 here is CASSAALGYEQYF. Here the CDR3 DNA reads TGTGCCAGCAGTGCGGCTTTGGGCTACGAGCAGTACTTC. The chain is built from TRBV19 and TRBJ2-7; D gene unclear. Germline-derived CDR1 and CDR2 are LNHDA and SQIVND (reference sequence). With 9 bases removed from V and 3 bases from J, the gap between germline ends came to 15 bases. The CDR3 contains 13 residues.

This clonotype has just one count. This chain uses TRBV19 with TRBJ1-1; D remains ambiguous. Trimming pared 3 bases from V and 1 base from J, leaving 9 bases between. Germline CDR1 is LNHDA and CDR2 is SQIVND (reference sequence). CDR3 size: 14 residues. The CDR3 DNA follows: TGTGCCAGTAGTATCAGTCCAGGGAACACTGAAGCTTTCTTT. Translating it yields CASSISPGNTEAFF.

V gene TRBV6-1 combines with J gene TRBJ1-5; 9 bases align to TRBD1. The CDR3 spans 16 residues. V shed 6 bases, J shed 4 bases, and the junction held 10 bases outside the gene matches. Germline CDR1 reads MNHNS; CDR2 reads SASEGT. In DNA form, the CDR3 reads TGTGCCAGCAGGCAGAGGGGACAGGGTGCGAATCAGCCCCAGCATTTT. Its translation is CASRQRGQGANQPQHF.

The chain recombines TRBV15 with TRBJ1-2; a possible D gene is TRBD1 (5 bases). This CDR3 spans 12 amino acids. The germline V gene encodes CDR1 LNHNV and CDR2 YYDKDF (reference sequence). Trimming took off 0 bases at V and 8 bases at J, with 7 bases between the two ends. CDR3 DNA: TGTGCCACCAGCAGAGAGTGGGGCGGCTACACCTTC. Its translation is CATSREWGGYTF.

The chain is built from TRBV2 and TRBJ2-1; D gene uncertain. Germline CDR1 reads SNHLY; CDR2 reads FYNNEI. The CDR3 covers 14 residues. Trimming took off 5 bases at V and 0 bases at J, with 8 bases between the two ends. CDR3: CASSFESSYNEQFF. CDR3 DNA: TGTGCCAGCAGTTTCGAGAGCTCCTACAATGAGCAGTTCTTC.

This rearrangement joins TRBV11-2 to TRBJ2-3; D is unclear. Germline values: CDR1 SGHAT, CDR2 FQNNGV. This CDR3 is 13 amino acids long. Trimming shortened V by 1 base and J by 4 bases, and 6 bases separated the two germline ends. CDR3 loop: CASSLGAPDTQYF. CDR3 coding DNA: TGTGCCAGCAGCTTAGGTGCCCCAGATACGCAGTATTTT.

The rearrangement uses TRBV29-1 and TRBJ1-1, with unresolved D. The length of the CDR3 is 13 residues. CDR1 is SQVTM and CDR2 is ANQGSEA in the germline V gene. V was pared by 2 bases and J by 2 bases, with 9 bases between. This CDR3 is CSVEIRQNTEAFF. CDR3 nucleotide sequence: TGCAGCGTTGAAATTCGGCAAAACACTGAAGCTTTCTTT. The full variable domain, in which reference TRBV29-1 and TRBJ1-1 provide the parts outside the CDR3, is SAVISQKPSRDICQRGTSLTIQCQVDSQVTMMFWYRQQPGQSLTLIATANQGSEATYESGFVIDKFPISRPNLTFSTLTVSNMSPEDSSIYLCSVEIRQNTEAFFGQGTRLTVV.

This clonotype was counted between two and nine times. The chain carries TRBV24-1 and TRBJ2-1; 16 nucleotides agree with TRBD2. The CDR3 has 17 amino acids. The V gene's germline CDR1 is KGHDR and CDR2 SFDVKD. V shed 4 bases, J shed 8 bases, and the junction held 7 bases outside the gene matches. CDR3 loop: CATSEAGTSGRADEQFF. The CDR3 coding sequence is TGTGCCACCAGTGAAGCCGGGACTAGCGGGAGGGCCGATGAGCAGTTCTTC.

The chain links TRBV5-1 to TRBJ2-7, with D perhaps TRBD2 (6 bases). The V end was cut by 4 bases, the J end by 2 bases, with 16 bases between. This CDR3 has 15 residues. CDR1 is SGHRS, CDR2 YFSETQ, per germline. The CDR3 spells CASSADSGGTYEQYF. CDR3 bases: TGCGCCAGCAGCGCCGACAGCGGCGGGACCTACGAGCAGTACTTC.

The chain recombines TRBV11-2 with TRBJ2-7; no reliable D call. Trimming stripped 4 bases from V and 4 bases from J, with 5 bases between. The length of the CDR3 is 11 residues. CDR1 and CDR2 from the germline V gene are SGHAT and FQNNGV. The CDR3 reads CASSYDYEQYF. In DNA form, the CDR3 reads TGTGCCAGCAGCTACGATTACGAGCAGTACTTC.

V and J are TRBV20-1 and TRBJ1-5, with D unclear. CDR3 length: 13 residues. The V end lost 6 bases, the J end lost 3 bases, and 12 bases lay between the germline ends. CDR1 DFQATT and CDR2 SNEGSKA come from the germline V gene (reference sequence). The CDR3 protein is CSAFSEPNQPQHF. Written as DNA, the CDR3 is TGCAGTGCCTTCTCGGAGCCCAATCAGCCCCAGCATTTT.

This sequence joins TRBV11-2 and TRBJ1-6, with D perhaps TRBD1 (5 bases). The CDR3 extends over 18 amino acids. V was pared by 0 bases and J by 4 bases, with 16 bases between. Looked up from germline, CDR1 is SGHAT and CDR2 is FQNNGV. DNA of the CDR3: TGTGCCAGCAGCTTAGACTTTTGGGACTCTCCGTATAATTCACCCCTCCACTTT. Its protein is CASSLDFWDSPYNSPLHF.

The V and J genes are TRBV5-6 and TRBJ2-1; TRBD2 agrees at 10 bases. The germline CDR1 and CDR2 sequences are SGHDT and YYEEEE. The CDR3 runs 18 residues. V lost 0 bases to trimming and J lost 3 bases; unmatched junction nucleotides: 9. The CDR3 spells CASSLGPPASGSYNEQFF. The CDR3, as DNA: TGTGCCAGCAGCTTGGGGCCCCCTGCTAGCGGGAGCTACAATGAGCAGTTCTTC. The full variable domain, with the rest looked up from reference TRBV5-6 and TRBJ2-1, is DAGVTQSPTHLIKTRGQQVTLRCSPKSGHDTVSWYQQALGQGPQFIFQYYEEEERQRGNFPDRFSGHQFPNYSSELNVNALLLGDSALYLCASSLGPPASGSYNEQFFGPGTRLTVL.

Written as DNA, the CDR3 is TGTGCCAGCAGCCCAGTTGGAGGGTTCACTGAAGCTTTCTTT. This translates into CASSPVGGFTEAFF. The chain couples TRBV11-1 to TRBJ1-1; D is undetermined. The CDR3 runs to 14 residues. Germline V CDR1 and CDR2: SGHAT, FQDESV (reference sequence). Trimming shortened V by 5 bases and J by 4 bases, and 14 bases separated the two germline ends. Complete variable domain (other parts from reference TRBV11-1 and TRBJ1-1): EAEVAQSPRYKITEKSQAVAFWCDPISGHATLYWYRQILGQGPELLVQFQDESVVDDSQLPKDRFSAERLKGVDSTLKIQPAELGDSAMYLCASSPVGGFTEAFFGQGTRLTVV.

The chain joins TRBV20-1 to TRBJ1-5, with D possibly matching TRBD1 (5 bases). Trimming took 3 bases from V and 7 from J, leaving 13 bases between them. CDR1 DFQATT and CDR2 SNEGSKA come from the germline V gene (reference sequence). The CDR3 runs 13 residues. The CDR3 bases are TGCAGTGCTAGCTTCGGGGGTTTGCAGCCCCAGCATTTT. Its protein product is CSASFGGLQPQHF.

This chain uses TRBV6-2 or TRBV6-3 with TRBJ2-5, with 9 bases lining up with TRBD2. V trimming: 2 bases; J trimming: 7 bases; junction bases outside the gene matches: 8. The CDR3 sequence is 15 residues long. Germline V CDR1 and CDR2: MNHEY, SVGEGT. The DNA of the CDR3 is TGTGCCAGCAGTTACGGGGTAGCGGGAGACGGGACCCAGTACTTC. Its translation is CASSYGVAGDGTQYF.